This note documents a single TCR beta chain sequence. Assay used: immunoSEQ multiplex PCR; TCRdb lists only in-frame clones, some missing. Among tens of thousands of clones listed, 90% were seen once. Trimming cost V 2 bases and J 1 base; bases outside gene matches: 6. Germline V CDR1 and CDR2: SGDLS, YYNGEE. This CDR3 is built from 16 residues. The sample originates from a study of OX40 agonist ivuxolimab in advanced cancers. The overall study: One hepatocellular carcinoma and two cutaneous melanoma patients partially responded.

The sequence was collected from an adult with an advanced solid tumor such as melanoma, head and neck, liver or kidney cancer. The sample here was CD4+ or CD8+ T cells sorted from blood, taken in a trial of the OX40 agonist ivuxolimab. The chain combines TRBV9 with TRBJ2-3; 8 nucleotides line up with TRBD1. The CDR3 protein is CASSVGSTGGTDTQYF. CDR3 DNA sequence: TGTGCCAGCAGCGTGGGGTCGACAGGGGGCACAGATACGCAGTATTTT.